Here is one T cell receptor beta chain with its context. Its antigen is currently unknown. Naive-designated CD8 cells lacked CD45RO, were positively enriched for CCR7, and omitted terminally differentiated effector memory CD45RA+ cells. CDR3 length: 14 residues. This table comes from immunoSEQ multiplex PCR, and its TCRdb copy is limited to in-frame clones, with some not included. The sample lists about 2.1 million clones, roughly 93% occurring once. This sample is part of a study of shared clonotypes between healthy human individuals. The wider study: The people who gave samples were two women and a few men aged 18 to 49.

General study points: There were few donors, and this limited the genetic and exposure-history diversity represented.

The chain uses TRBV21-1 and TRBJ2-7; the table names TRBD1, a call not compared with the DNA. TRBV21-1 counts as a pseudogene. The material sequenced was naive CD8+ T cells from PBMCs. The TCR was taken from a man between 18 and 29 years old in good health. Some clones in this sample may be carry-over from other donors' samples. The CDR3 sequence: CASTNVRGQYEQYF. The CDR3 bases are TGTGCCAGCACCAACGTAAGGGGGCAATACGAGCAGTACTTC.